This T cell receptor beta chain was observed in a study of blood T cells in healthy people across ages. Worth noting for this clonotype: At one end the junction does not follow the germline gene, possibly because of a read error.

CDR3 size: 14 residues. With a J-beta primer mix and a sample-barcoded 5' primer, a second PCR ran about 7 to 11 cycles. TCRdb re-derived calls from the 5' RACE reads in MiXCR, one entry per CDR3 protein. The sample includes approximately 1.5 million distinct CDR3 sequences, about 45% seen only once; the top ten take less than 5%. The sample consisted of blood. The sequence was obtained from a woman in her late teens or twenties in good health. V gene TRBV12-3 or TRBV12-4 combines with J gene TRBJ2-7, with a weak D call TRBD1 (5 bases). This chain's CDR3 is CASSLAGISYEQYF. In nucleotides, the CDR3 is TGTGCCAGCAGCTTAGCAGGGATCTCCTACGAGCAGTACTTC.